This TCR beta chain was recorded in a study of blood T cell repertoires in COVID-19. At the level of the study: Donors in the United States, Italy and Spain gave samples during acute or convalescent COVID-19. In each case, the material was cDNA or gDNA derived from T cells, B-cell-depleted T cells, or PBMCs.

Germline V gene lookup returns CDR1 SNHLY and CDR2 FYNNEI. Trimming left V 6 bases short and J 2 bases short, with 15 bases between. This CDR3 is 15 amino acids long. Per the original data handling: Reference gene primer amplification in the assay estimated nucleated cell counts. Assay: immunoSEQ multiplex PCR; the TCRdb copy retains only in-frame clones and omits some. V and J calls and clone size follow that table, whereas D and trimming were derived from the DNA. The table records approximately 31,000 clones, 88% of them present only once. The TCR originated in a human donor with active COVID-19. The donor label of this sample is uncertain. The chain employs TRBV2 and TRBJ2-3; a weak D match, TRBD1 (5 bases). What was sequenced was peripheral blood. This CDR3 reads CASSAGLAYTDTQYF. The CDR3 nucleotides read TGTGCCAGCAGCGCAGGGTTGGCATACACAGATACGCAGTATTTT.